The source of this T cell receptor (beta chain) is a study of spatial heterogeneity in lung cancer. Overall study: Detection consistently yielded more beta chains than alpha chains.

Each CDR3 protein gets one entry after TCRdb re-called the 5' RACE reads with MiXCR. The sample comprises approximately 20,000 distinct CDR3 sequences, about 9% of which are singletons, and 30% to 45% rests with the top ten. Deletions cut 0 bases from V and 4 bases from J, with 12 bases between. The CDR3 sequence is 15 residues long. The V gene's germline CDR1 is MGHRA and CDR2 YSYEKL. Stated time point: blood at routine non-recurrence follow-up after resection. Unsorted whole RNA of tumor, nontumor lung or frozen PBMC was sequenced. This clonotype was detected many times. Material: PBMCs, obtained at follow-up. The rearrangement joins TRBV4-1 to TRBJ2-5, with D tentatively TRBD1 or TRBD2 (6 bases each). This clonotype originated in a female donor with early-stage non-small cell lung cancer. CDR3 amino acids: CASSQDPRGGETQYF. DNA of the CDR3: TGCGCCAGCAGCCAAGACCCCAGGGGAGGAGAGACCCAGTACTTC.